These 4 T cell receptor beta chains were all obtained from the same sample, sequenced in a study of T cells in Graves' hyperthyroidism and ophthalmopathy. RNA transcripts provided the source from which TCR beta CDR3 regions were amplified. In the first-round RT-PCR of the TCR CDR3, the HTBI primer set was used. TCRdb re-called the multiplex PCR reads with MiXCR, one entry per CDR3 protein. The sample has 300,000 to 450,000 distinct CDR3 sequences; less than 20% are singletons. The sample was blood. These TCRs come from a young man with Graves' ophthalmopathy.

The chain joins TRBV7-9 to TRBJ1-4; D gene ambiguous. In germline, CDR1 is SEHNR, CDR2 FQNEAQ (reference sequence). Trimming removed 2 bases from V and 2 bases from J, with 6 bases in between. The CDR3 covers 14 residues. The CDR3 DNA is TGTGCCAGCAGCTTACAGGTCACTAATGAAAAACTGTTTTTT. Translated: CASSLQVTNEKLFF.

The CDR3 protein is CASTAAGTYGYTF. The DNA of the CDR3 is TGCGCCAGCACAGCGGCGGGAACCTATGGCTACACCTTC. The chain employs TRBV5-1 and TRBJ1-2; D not certain. Germline assignment: CDR1 SGHRS and CDR2 YFSETQ. The CDR3 covers 13 residues. Trimming cost V 6 bases and J 4 bases, with 13 bases left between them.

This clonotype was seen repeatedly, ten times or more. V and J are TRBV12-3 or TRBV12-4 and TRBJ2-1, with TRBD2 matching over 7 bases. Trimming cost V 1 base and J 7 bases; bases outside gene matches: 7. This CDR3 spans 15 amino acids. The CDR3: CASSLGGGEGNEQFF. CDR3 bases: TGTGCCAGCAGTTTAGGTGGAGGGGAGGGTAATGAGCAGTTCTTC.

This chain joins TRBV18 and TRBJ2-5, with a weak D call TRBD2 (6 bases). This CDR3 spans 15 amino acids. Germline CDR1 KGHSH, CDR2 LQKENI. The V end lost 3 bases, the J end lost 2 bases, and 13 bases lay between the germline ends. The CDR3 spells CASSPQRDSQETQYF. The CDR3 DNA reads TGTGCCAGCTCACCTCAAAGGGACTCTCAAGAGACCCAGTACTTC.